Presented here are 18 T cell receptor beta chains from one specimen sequenced in a study of T cell responses to AZD1222 COVID-19 vaccine. Here immunoSEQ multiplex PCR was the method, and the copy in TCRdb shows in-frame clones only, minus some. The sample carries 100,000 to 150,000 clones, 75% to 95% recorded once. This specimen was peripheral blood, taken on day 0 of AZD1222 vaccination. All receptors derive from an adult in good health.

V usage is TRBV7-9 and J usage is TRBJ1-2; TRBD1 might be the D (5 bases). The germline V and J ends were trimmed by 8 bases and 2 bases, with 21 bases remaining between them. Looked up from germline, CDR1 is SEHNR and CDR2 is FQNEAQ (reference sequence). This CDR3 comprises 16 residues. As DNA, the CDR3 is TGTGCCAGCTCCCCTGGTGGGGGTAGGGTCAACTATGGCTACACCTTC. It encodes CASSPGGGRVNYGYTF.

The chain is built from TRBV12-3 or TRBV12-4 and TRBJ1-5, with 7 bases aligning to TRBD1. The CDR3 totals 13 residues. With V trimmed by 5 bases and J by 7 bases, 5 bases remained unmatched. Here the CDR3 reads CASSRQGGQPQHF. The CDR3, as DNA: TGTGCCAGCAGTCGACAGGGAGGCCAGCCCCAGCATTTT.

The chain combines TRBV11-2 with TRBJ2-1, with 13 bases identical to TRBD2. CDR1 and CDR2 (germline): SGHAT, FQNNGV. The junction had 12 bases not matched to a gene; V was cut back by 4 bases and J by 3 bases. This CDR3 contains 19 residues. CDR3 protein: CASSSPRPGTSGDYNEQFF. The CDR3 nucleotides read TGTGCCAGCAGCTCCCCCCGTCCCGGGACTAGCGGGGACTACAATGAGCAGTTCTTC.

The gene calls are TRBV5-5 and TRBJ1-1; D remains unclear. V lost 2 bases, J lost 5 bases, and 13 bases lay in between. The CDR3 extends over 14 amino acids. Looked up from germline, CDR1 is SGHKS and CDR2 is YYEKEE (reference sequence). CDR3 nucleotides: TGTGCCAGCAGCTTCATGGGTATAAGGACTGAAGCTTTCTTT. Protein product: CASSFMGIRTEAFF.

The V call is TRBV2, the J call TRBJ1-6; weak D call: TRBD1 (5 bases). Trimming removed 7 bases at V and 5 bases at J, with 15 bases between. This CDR3 region has 15 residues. Germline V CDR1 and CDR2: SNHLY, FYNNEI. CDR3 DNA sequence: TGTGCCAGCATTACCCAGGGAAAAGATAATTCACCCCTCCACTTT. It is translated as CASITQGKDNSPLHF.

V and J are TRBV18 and TRBJ2-3; the match to TRBD1 covers 11 bases. CDR3 size: 14 residues. V shed 3 bases and J 5 bases; nucleotides not matched to a gene: 1. Germline V gene sequence: CDR1 KGHSH, CDR2 LQKENI. CDR3 nucleotides: TGTGCCAGCTCACCCGGGACAGGGGGAGATACGCAGTATTTT. Translated, it gives CASSPGTGGDTQYF. Full variable domain (outside the CDR3, taken from reference TRBV18 and TRBJ2-3): NAGVMQNPRHLVRRRGQEARLRCSPMKGHSHVYWYRQLPEEGLKFMVYLQKENIIDESGMPKERFSAEFPKEGPSILRIQQVVRGDSAAYFCASSPGTGGDTQYFGPGTRLTVL.

The chain recombines TRBV28 with TRBJ1-5; no reliable D call. Trimming took 6 bases from V and 1 from J, leaving 7 bases between them. Germline lookup yields CDR1 MDHEN and CDR2 SYDVKM. This CDR3 spans 13 amino acids. Here the CDR3 reads CASSLDSNQPQHF. The CDR3 region has the DNA TGTGCCAGCAGCCTAGACAGCAATCAGCCCCAGCATTTT.

This sequence joins TRBV27 and TRBJ2-1, with TRBD2 matching over 13 bases. The CDR3 extends over 20 amino acids. CDR1 and CDR2 (germline): MNHEY, SMNVEV (reference sequence). Trimming removed 4 bases from V and 8 bases from J; junction bases left unmatched: 20. This CDR3 is CASSWRLAGGLTKVVDEQFF. CDR3 sequence (DNA): TGTGCCAGCAGTTGGCGACTAGCGGGAGGCTTAACGAAGGTGGTCGATGAGCAGTTCTTC.

The chain employs TRBV3-1 (or the pseudogene TRBV3-2) and TRBJ1-5; the D is unclear. From germline, CDR1 is LGHDT and CDR2 YNNKEL (reference sequence). This CDR3 is 15 amino acids long. Trimming took off 0 bases at V and 4 bases at J, with 10 bases between the two ends. The CDR3 spells CASSQDTRTNQPQHF. In DNA form, the CDR3 reads TGTGCCAGCAGCCAAGATACTCGGACGAATCAGCCCCAGCATTTT.

This sequence joins TRBV5-6 and TRBJ2-1; the D is unclear. The V end lost 0 bases, the J end lost 0 bases, and 10 bases lay between the germline ends. Germline CDR1 and CDR2: SGHDT and YYEEEE. The CDR3 length is 16 residues. The DNA for the CDR3 is TGTGCCAGCAGCTTGGCCGGGCAGAACTCCTACAATGAGCAGTTCTTC. As protein: CASSLAGQNSYNEQFF.

The chain carries TRBV7-2 and TRBJ1-3, with TRBD1 matching 8 bases. J lost 4 bases, V lost 1 base, and 6 bases had no gene match. This CDR3 is 16 amino acids long. Per the germline V gene, CDR1 is SGHTA and CDR2 is FQGNSA. CDR3 DNA: TGTGCCAGCAGCTTAGGCAGCAGGGGGCGCGGAAACACCATATATTTT. Its protein product is CASSLGSRGRGNTIYF.

This clone has just a few counts. The V and J genes are TRBV6-2 or TRBV6-3 and TRBJ2-7; weak D call: TRBD2 (5 bases). CDR3 length: 17 residues. V dropped 2 bases and J dropped 5 bases, with 22 bases sitting between them. Germline CDR1 is MNHEY and CDR2 is SVGEGT. DNA for the CDR3: TGTGCCAGCAGTTACCCCTTGCCCCCCGGGGTTGAGGACGAGCAGTACTTC. It codes for CASSYPLPPGVEDEQYF.

The genes are TRBV6-2 or TRBV6-3 and TRBJ2-1; 7 nucleotides align to TRBD1. V was pared by 2 bases and J by 5 bases, with 9 bases of the junction left unmatched. The CDR3 spans 16 residues. The germline CDR1 and CDR2 sequences are MNHEY and SVGEGT. CDR3 nucleotide sequence: TGTGCCAGCAGTTACCCGGACAGGTCGGGCCACAATGAGCAGTTCTTC. This codes for CASSYPDRSGHNEQFF.

V is TRBV11-2 and J is TRBJ2-4, with TRBD1 identical over 8 bases. This CDR3 spans 16 amino acids. V shed 4 bases and J 1 base; nucleotides not matched to a gene: 6. Germline V CDR1 and CDR2: SGHAT, FQNNGV. The CDR3 nucleotides read TGTGCCAGCAGCTCCCAGGGGGCATTGGCCAAAAACATTCAGTACTTC. Translating gives CASSSQGALAKNIQYF.

The chain carries TRBV11-2 and TRBJ2-1; tentative D call: TRBD2 (5 bases). The germline CDR1 and CDR2 sequences are SGHAT and FQNNGV. The CDR3 sequence is 13 residues long. Trimming pared 5 bases from V and 9 bases from J, leaving 14 bases between. CDR3 coding DNA: TGTGCCAGCAGCCTAAGAGGGTCGGGTGAGCAGTTCTTC. The encoded protein is CASSLRGSGEQFF.

The chain employs TRBV5-1 and TRBJ1-6, with 10 nucleotides matching TRBD1. This CDR3 contains 14 residues. Germline V gene data show CDR1 as SGHRS and CDR2 as YFSETQ. V shed 4 bases, J shed 11 bases, and the junction held 6 bases outside the gene matches. The CDR3 protein is CASSPGQGNPPLHF. The CDR3 DNA sequence: TGCGCCAGCAGCCCGGGACAGGGGAATCCACCCCTCCACTTT. Full variable domain (rest looked up from reference TRBV5-1 and TRBJ1-6): KAGVTQTPRYLIKTRGQQVTLSCSPISGHRSVSWYQQTPGQGLQFLFEYFSETQRNKGNFPGRFSGRQFSNSRSEMNVSTLELGDSALYLCASSPGQGNPPLHFGNGTRLTVT.

V usage is TRBV9 and J usage is TRBJ2-7; D uncertain. Germline V gene sequence: CDR1 SGDLS, CDR2 YYNGEE. Trimming removed 5 bases at V and 5 bases at J, with 14 bases between. CDR3 length: 13 residues. For the CDR3, the DNA is TGTGCCAGCAGTTGGACCCCTGGGAACGAGCAGTACTTC. Residues: CASSWTPGNEQYF.

The chain couples TRBV24-1 to TRBJ2-1; D possibly corresponds to TRBD2 (7 bases). Germline loops: CDR1 KGHDR, CDR2 SFDVKD. V lost 9 bases and J lost 9, with 17 bases in between. This CDR3 region has 13 residues. The CDR3 sequence: CATCREGGGEQFF. DNA for the CDR3: TGTGCCACCTGCAGGGAGGGGGGCGGTGAGCAGTTCTTC.